Each of the 11 T cell receptor beta chains below was sequenced from the same sample in a study of long-term antiretroviral therapy in people with HIV. The libraries were made with immunoSEQ v3.0 at survey level. Using immunoSEQ multiplex PCR, the repertoire was profiled, and TCRdb retains in-frame clones only, with some absent. The table has around 16,000 clones, roughly 90% seen once. The specimen comprised unsorted PBMCs, sampled 0.7 years before starting antiretroviral therapy. The receptors here all came from a man over 45 with HIV.

This clone was counted a single time. The V and J genes are TRBV7-2 and TRBJ2-4; TRBD1 is a possible D gene (5 bases). This CDR3 comprises 15 residues. Trimming took 0 bases from V and 0 from J, leaving 6 bases between them. CDR1 and CDR2 from the germline V gene are SGHTA and FQGNSA. The DNA of the CDR3 is TGTGCCAGCAGCTTAGCAGGGGTAGCCAAAAACATTCAGTACTTC. Amino acids: CASSLAGVAKNIQYF.

The chain links TRBV7-2 to TRBJ1-2; 8 bases line up with TRBD1. V was pared by 5 bases and J by 8 bases, with 10 bases of the junction left unmatched. The CDR3 is 14 amino acids. The germline V gene has CDR1 SGHTA and CDR2 FQGNSA. CDR3 DNA: TGTGCCAGCAGCAAGGACAGGGCTATACAGGGCTACACCTTC. Its protein product is CASSKDRAIQGYTF. Using reference TRBV7-2 and TRBJ1-2 for the parts outside the CDR3, the full variable domain is GAGVSQSPSNKVTEKGKDVELRCDPISGHTALYWYRQSLGQGLEFLIYFQGNSAPDKSGLPSDRFSAERTGGSVSTLTIQRTQQEDSAVYLCASSKDRAIQGYTFGSGTRLTVV.

V usage is TRBV7-3 and J usage is TRBJ2-1; TRBD2 matches at 7 bases. The CDR3 is 16 residues long. V lost 4 bases, J lost 7 bases, and 13 bases stayed unmatched. Germline loops: CDR1 SGHTA, CDR2 FQGTGA. This CDR3 is CASSSSSGGGVNEQFF. The CDR3 bases are TGTGCCAGCAGCTCCTCTAGCGGAGGTGGGGTGAATGAGCAGTTCTTC.

The chain carries TRBV19 and TRBJ2-5; either TRBD1 or TRBD2 may supply D (6 bases each). Germline values: CDR1 LNHDA, CDR2 SQIVND (reference sequence). The germline V and J ends were trimmed by 6 bases and 3 bases, with 14 bases remaining between them. The CDR3 sequence is 14 residues long. DNA of the CDR3: TGTGCCAGTAGGGCACAGGGAGGCAAAGAGACCCAGTACTTC. Its protein product is CASRAQGGKETQYF.

The chain has TRBV6-1 and TRBJ2-5, with unresolved D. V lost 0 bases and J 11 bases, leaving 25 bases between the germline ends. Germline V gene lookup returns CDR1 MNHNS and CDR2 SASEGT. This CDR3 comprises 17 residues. As DNA, the CDR3 is TGTGCCAGCAGTGAAGCCTTCCCCGCAGGCAAACCGCGTGAGCAGTACTTC. It encodes CASSEAFPAGKPREQYF.

The table lists this clone with a count of one. The rearrangement links TRBV18 to TRBJ2-4, with D possibly TRBD1 on 6 matching bases. Germline lookup yields CDR1 KGHSH and CDR2 LQKENI. V was shortened by 2 bases and J by 6 bases, with 14 bases between the two germline ends. This CDR3 is 15 amino acids long. The CDR3 protein is CASSPKDRMRNIQYF. The CDR3 nucleotides are TGTGCCAGCTCACCAAAAGACAGGATGAGAAACATTCAGTACTTC.

The gene calls are TRBV28 and TRBJ2-7; maybe TRBD2 (5 bases). Germline assignment: CDR1 MDHEN and CDR2 SYDVKM. The CDR3 has 13 residues. Deletions cut 6 bases from V and 5 bases from J, with 14 bases between. The CDR3 loop is CASRDSSRDEQYF. The CDR3 DNA reads as TGTGCCAGCAGGGACTCATCAAGAGACGAGCAGTACTTC.

V is TRBV5-1 and J is TRBJ1-2; tentative D call: TRBD1 (6 bases). The CDR3 is made up of 12 amino acids. The V gene lost 4 bases and the J gene lost 2 bases, with 6 bases spanning the gap. Germline loops: CDR1 SGHRS, CDR2 YFSETQ. CDR3 nucleotide sequence: TGCGCCAGCAGCGGACAGAACTATGGCTACACCTTC. Translation: CASSGQNYGYTF.

The sample holds a few counts of this clone. The CDR3 spells CAWEDTPMNSPLHF. The CDR3 bases are TGTGCCTGGGAGGACACTCCTATGAATTCACCCCTCCACTTT. The chain links TRBV30 to TRBJ1-6, with D tentatively TRBD1 (5 bases). The CDR3 sequence is 14 residues long. With 5 bases removed from V and 7 bases from J, the gap between germline ends came to 15 bases. Germline CDR1 GTSNPN, CDR2 SVGIG (reference sequence). The whole variable domain, remainder taken from reference TRBV30 and TRBJ1-6, is SQTIHQWPATLVQPVGSPLSLECTVEGTSNPNLYWYRQAAGRGLQLLFYSVGIGQISSEVPQNLSASRPQDRQFILSSKKLLLSDSGFYLCAWEDTPMNSPLHFGNGTRLTVT.

This clone was counted once. The genes are TRBV5-1 and TRBJ2-5; D possibly corresponds to TRBD1 (6 bases). Trimming shortened V by 4 bases and J by 2 bases, and 9 bases separated the two germline ends. There are 13 residues in the CDR3. Germline V gene data show CDR1 as SGHRS and CDR2 as YFSETQ. Here the CDR3 reads CASSLDRQETQYF. The CDR3 DNA follows: TGCGCCAGCAGCCTGGACAGACAAGAGACCCAGTACTTC.

The chain employs TRBV19 and TRBJ1-2; a weak D match, TRBD1 (5 bases). The germline CDR1 and CDR2 sequences are LNHDA and SQIVND (reference sequence). The CDR3 has 15 residues. V was cut by 2 bases and J by 7 bases, with 17 bases left in between. Here the CDR3 reads CASSIRGAILGGYTF. The CDR3 DNA reads TGTGCCAGTAGTATAAGGGGAGCGATATTGGGTGGCTACACCTTC.